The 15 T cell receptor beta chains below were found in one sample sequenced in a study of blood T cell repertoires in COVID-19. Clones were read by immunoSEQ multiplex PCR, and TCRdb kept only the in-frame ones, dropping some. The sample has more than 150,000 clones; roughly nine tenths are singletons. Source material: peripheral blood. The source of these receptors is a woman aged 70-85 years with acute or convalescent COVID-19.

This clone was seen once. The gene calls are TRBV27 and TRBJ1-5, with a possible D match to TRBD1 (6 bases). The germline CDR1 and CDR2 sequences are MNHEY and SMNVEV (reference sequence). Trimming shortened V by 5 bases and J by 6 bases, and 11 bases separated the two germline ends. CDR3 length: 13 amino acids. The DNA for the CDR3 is TGTGCCAGCAGTCGGGGGGGCGTTCAGCCCCAGCATTTT. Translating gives CASSRGGVQPQHF.

CDR3 amino acids: CASSFGAGTGLNIQYF. CDR3 in DNA: TGTGCCAGCAGCTTTGGGGCCGGGACAGGGTTGAACATTCAGTACTTC. The chain combines TRBV5-4 with TRBJ2-4, with 9 positions matching TRBD1. This CDR3 is built from 16 residues. V dropped 2 bases and J dropped 7; count of bases not matched to a gene: 10. Germline CDR1 is SGHNT and CDR2 is YYREEE (reference sequence).

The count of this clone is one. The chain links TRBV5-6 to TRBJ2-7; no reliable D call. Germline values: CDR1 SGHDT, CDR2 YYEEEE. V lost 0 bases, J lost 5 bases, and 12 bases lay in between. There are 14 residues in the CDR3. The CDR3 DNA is TGTGCCAGCAGCTTGGCCGGTCGGGTTAACGAGCAGTACTTC. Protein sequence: CASSLAGRVNEQYF.

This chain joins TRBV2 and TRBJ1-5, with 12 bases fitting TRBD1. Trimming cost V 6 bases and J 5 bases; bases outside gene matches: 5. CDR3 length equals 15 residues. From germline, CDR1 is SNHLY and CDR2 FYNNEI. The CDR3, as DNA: TGTGCCAGCAGGACCGGGACAGGGGGCGATCAGCCCCAGCATTTT. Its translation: CASRTGTGGDQPQHF. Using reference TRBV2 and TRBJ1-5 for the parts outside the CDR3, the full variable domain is EPEVTQTPSHQVTQMGQEVILRCVPISNHLYFYWYRQILGQKVEFLVSFYNNEISEKSEIFDDQFSVERPDGSNFTLKIRSTKLEDSAMYFCASRTGTGGDQPQHFGDGTRLSIL.

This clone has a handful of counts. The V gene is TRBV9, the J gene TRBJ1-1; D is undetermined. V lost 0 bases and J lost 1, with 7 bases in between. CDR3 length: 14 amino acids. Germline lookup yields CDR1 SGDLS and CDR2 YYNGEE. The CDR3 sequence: CASSVGEANTEAFF. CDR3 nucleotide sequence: TGTGCCAGCAGCGTAGGGGAGGCGAACACTGAAGCTTTCTTT.

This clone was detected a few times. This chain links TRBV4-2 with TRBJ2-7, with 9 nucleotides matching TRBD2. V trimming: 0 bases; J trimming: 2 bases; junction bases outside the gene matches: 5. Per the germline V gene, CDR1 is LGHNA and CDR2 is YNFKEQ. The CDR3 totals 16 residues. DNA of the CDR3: TGTGCCAGCAGCCAAGAGGCTAGCGGGGCCCCCTACGAGCAGTACTTC. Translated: CASSQEASGAPYEQYF.

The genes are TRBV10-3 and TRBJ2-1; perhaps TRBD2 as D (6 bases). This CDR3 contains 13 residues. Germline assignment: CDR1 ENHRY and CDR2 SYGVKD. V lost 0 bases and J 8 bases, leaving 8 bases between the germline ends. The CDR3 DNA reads TGTGCCATCAGTGAGTCCGGGACTCATGAGCAGTTCTTC. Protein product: CAISESGTHEQFF.

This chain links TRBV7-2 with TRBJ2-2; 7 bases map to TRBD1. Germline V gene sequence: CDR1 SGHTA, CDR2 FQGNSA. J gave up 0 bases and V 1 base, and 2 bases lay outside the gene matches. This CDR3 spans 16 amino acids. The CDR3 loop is CASSLVGTANTGELFF. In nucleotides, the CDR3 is TGTGCCAGCAGCTTAGTCGGGACAGCGAACACCGGGGAGCTGTTTTTT.

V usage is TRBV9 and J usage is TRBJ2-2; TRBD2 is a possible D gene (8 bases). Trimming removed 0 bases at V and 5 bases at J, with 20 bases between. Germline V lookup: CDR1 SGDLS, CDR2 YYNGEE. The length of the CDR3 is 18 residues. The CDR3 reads CASSVVSSGPTGTGELFF. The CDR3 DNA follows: TGTGCCAGCAGCGTAGTCTCTAGCGGGCCGACAGGGACCGGGGAGCTGTTTTTT. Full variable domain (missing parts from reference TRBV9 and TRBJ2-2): DSGVTQTPKHLITATGQRVTLRCSPRSGDLSVYWYQQSLDQGLQFLIQYYNGEERAKGNILERFSAQQFPDLHSELNLSSLELGDSALYFCASSVVSSGPTGTGELFFGEGSRLTVL.

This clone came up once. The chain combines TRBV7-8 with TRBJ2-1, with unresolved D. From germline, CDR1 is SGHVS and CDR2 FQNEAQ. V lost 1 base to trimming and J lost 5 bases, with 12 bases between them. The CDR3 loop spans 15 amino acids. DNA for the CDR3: TGTGCCAGCAGCTTAGGCAGGAACCTCAACAATGAGCAGTTCTTC. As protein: CASSLGRNLNNEQFF.

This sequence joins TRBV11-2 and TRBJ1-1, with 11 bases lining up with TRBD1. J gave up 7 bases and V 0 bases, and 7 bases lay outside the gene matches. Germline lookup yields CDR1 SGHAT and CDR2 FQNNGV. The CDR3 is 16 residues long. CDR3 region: CASSLDRRDRGFEAFF. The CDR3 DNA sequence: TGTGCCAGCAGCTTAGATCGAAGGGACAGGGGGTTTGAAGCTTTCTTT.

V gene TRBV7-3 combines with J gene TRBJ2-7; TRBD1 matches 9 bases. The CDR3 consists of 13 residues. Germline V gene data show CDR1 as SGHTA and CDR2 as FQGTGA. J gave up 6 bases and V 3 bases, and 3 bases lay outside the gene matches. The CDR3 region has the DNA TGTGCCAGCAGCTTCGGGACAGGGAGCGAGCAGTACTTC. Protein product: CASSFGTGSEQYF.

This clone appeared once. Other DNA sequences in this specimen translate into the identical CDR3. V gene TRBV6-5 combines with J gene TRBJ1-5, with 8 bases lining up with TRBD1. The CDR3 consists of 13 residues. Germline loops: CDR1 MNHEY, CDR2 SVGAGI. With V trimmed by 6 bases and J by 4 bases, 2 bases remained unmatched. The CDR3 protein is CASSDRGNQPQHF. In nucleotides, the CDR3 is TGTGCCAGCAGCGACAGGGGTAATCAGCCCCAGCATTTT.

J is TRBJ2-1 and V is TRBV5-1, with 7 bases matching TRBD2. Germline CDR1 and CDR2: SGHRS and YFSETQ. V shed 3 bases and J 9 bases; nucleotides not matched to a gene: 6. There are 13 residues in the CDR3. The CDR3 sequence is CASSSGEGGEQFF. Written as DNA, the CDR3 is TGCGCCAGCAGCTCGGGGGAGGGTGGTGAGCAGTTCTTC.

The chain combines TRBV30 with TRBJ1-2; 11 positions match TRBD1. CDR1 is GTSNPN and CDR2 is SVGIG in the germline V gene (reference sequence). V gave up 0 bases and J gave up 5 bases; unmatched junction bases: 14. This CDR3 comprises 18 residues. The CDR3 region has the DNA TGTGCCTGGAGTGTAGGGTTCGGGTGGACAGGGGGCTTTTATGGCTACACCTTC. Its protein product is CAWSVGFGWTGGFYGYTF.